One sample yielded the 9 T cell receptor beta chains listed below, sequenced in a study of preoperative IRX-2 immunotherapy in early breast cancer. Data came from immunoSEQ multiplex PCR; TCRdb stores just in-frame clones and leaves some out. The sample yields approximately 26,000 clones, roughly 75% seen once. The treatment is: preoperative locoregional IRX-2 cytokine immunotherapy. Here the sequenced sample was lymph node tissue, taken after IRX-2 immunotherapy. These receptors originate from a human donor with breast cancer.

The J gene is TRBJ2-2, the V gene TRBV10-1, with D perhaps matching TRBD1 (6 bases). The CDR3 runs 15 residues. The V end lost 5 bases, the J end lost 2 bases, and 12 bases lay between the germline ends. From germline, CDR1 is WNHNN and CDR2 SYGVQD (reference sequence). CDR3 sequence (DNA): TGCGCCAGCAGTAATGGACAGAGTAACACCGGGGAGCTGTTTTTT. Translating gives CASSNGQSNTGELFF.

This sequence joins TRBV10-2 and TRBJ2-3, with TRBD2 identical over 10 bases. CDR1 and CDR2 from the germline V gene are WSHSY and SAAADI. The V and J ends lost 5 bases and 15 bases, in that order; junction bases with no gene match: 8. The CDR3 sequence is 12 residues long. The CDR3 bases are TGCGCCAGCAGTCCTAGCGGGAGTCTTCAATATTTT. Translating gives CASSPSGSLQYF.

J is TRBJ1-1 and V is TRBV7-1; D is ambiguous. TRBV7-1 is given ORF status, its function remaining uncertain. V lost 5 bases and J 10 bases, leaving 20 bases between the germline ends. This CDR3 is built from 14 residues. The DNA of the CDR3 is TGTGCCAGCAGCCCACGGCGTGGAGGTGTTGGAGCTTTCTTT. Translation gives CASSPRRGGVGAFF.

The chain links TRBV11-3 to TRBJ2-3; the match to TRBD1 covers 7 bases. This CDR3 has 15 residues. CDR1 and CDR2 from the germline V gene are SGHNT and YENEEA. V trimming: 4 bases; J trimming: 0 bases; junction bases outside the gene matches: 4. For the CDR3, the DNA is TGTGCCAGCAGCTATGGACAGGATAGCACAGATACGCAGTATTTT. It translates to CASSYGQDSTDTQYF.

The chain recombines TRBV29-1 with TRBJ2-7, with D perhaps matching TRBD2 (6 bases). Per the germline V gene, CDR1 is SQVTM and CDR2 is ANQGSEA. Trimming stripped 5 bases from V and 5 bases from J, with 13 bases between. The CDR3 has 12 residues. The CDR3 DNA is TGCAGCGTTCCGGGAGAAGGTGACGAGCAGTACTTC. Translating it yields CSVPGEGDEQYF.

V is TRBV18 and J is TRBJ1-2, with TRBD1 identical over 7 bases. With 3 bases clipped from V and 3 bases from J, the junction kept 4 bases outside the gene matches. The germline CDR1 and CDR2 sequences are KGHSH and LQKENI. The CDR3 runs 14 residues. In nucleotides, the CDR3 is TGTGCCAGCTCACCCCCCACAGGGGACTATGGCTACACCTTC. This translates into CASSPPTGDYGYTF.

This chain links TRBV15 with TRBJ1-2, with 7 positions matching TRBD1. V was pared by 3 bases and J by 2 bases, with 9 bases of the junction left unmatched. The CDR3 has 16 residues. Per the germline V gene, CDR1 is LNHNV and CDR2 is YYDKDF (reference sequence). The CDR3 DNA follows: TGTGCCACCAGCAGGTCCTTGGGCAGGGGGAACTATGGCTACACCTTC. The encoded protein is CATSRSLGRGNYGYTF.

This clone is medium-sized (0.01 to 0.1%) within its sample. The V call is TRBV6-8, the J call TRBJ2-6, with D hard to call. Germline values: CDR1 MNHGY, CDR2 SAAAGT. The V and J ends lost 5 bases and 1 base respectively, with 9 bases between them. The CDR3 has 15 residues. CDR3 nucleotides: TGTGCCAGCAGTGTTCGTGGATCTGGGGCCAACGTCCTGACTTTC. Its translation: CASSVRGSGANVLTF.

The CDR3 region is CASGKAGEYNEQFF. In DNA, the CDR3 is TGTGCCAGCGGGAAAGCGGGAGAGTACAATGAGCAGTTCTTC. The chain links TRBV28 to TRBJ2-1; 8 nucleotides match TRBD2. From germline, CDR1 is MDHEN and CDR2 SYDVKM. The CDR3 runs to 14 residues. The V and J ends lost 8 bases and 4 bases, in that order; junction bases with no gene match: 7. Based on the CDR3 plus reference TRBV28 and TRBJ2-1, the full variable domain is DVKVTQSSRYLVKRTGEKVFLECVQDMDHENMFWYRQDPGLGLRLIYFSYDVKMKEKGDIPEGYSVSREKKERFSLILESASTNQTSMYLCASGKAGEYNEQFFGPGTRLTVL.